Reported below is one T cell receptor beta chain. J lost 2 bases, V lost 4 bases, and 8 bases had no gene match. The CDR3 runs 15 residues. Germline CDR1 and CDR2: SGHNT and YYREEE (reference sequence). Original handling: Nucleated cell number was recorded as an estimate derived from reference gene primer amplification. The assay was immunoSEQ multiplex PCR, and TCRdb's table has in-frame clones only and misses some. Clone size and V and J calls were adopted from that table, with D and trimming inferred from the DNA. The sample records some 240,000 clones, roughly 81% being singletons. This record belongs to a study of blood T cell repertoires in COVID-19. Overall study context: Nucleic acid was either cDNA or gDNA, and it came from T cells, B-cell-depleted T cells, or PBMCs.

The sequencing sample was made of PBMCs or T cells enriched from blood (not recorded which). The clonotype comes from a woman between 50 and 59 years old who had been exposed to COVID-19. This chain links TRBV5-4 with TRBJ2-5; 7 nucleotides align to TRBD2. The CDR3 DNA sequence: TGTGCCAGCAGCCCCGGGGGAGGGCGGCAAGAGACCCAGTACTTC. Protein: CASSPGGGRQETQYF.